This T cell receptor beta chain is drawn from a study of blood T cell repertoires in COVID-19. The CDR3 runs 10 residues. V was cut by 6 bases and J by 2 bases, with 3 bases left in between. Germline CDR1 is DFQATT and CDR2 is SNEGSKA (reference sequence). Libraries were prepared by immunoSEQ multiplex PCR; TCRdb keeps only in-frame clonotypes and omits some of them. The sample records roughly 230,000 clones, 88% being singletons. The source is a man aged 65 to 85 with acute or convalescent COVID-19. The sample consisted of peripheral blood. The chain combines TRBV20-1 with TRBJ2-3; the D is unclear. CDR3 nucleotide sequence: TGCAGTGCACACACAGATACGCAGTATTTT. Encoded protein: CSAHTDTQYF.